The rows below give T cell receptor beta chains drawn from one sample of a study of glioma-infiltrating T cells after dendritic cell vaccination. Generated by immunoSEQ multiplex PCR, the TCRdb table keeps only in-frame clones and is missing some. The repertoire consists of 60,000 to 70,000 clones, with about 81% occurring once and the leading ten covering under 10%. The sequencing used blood, collected before dendritic cell vaccination. These receptors were taken from a human donor with glioblastoma. Both conserved end residues are part of each CDR3. D genes are given only for firm matches. A clone size is listed for some rows: how often the clone was seen (once, few, many), or a class if it is expanded.

once	TRBV25-1	TRBJ2-5	.	TGTGCCAGCAGTGAATATGGGGGGGCCCAAGAGACCCAGTACTTC	CASSEYGGAQETQYF
.	TRBV7-6	TRBJ2-2	.	TGTGCCAGCAGCTTACTGGTCGGAGAGAACACCGGGGAGCTGTTTTTT	CASSLLVGENTGELFF
.	TRBV19	TRBJ1-2	.	TGTGCCAGTAGTCGAGTCGGGGACTATGGCTACACCTTC	CASSRVGDYGYTF
few	TRBV2	TRBJ2-2	.	TGTGCCACAGCAGGGGTTTCCGGGGAGCTGTTTTTT	CATAGVSGELFF
few	TRBV29-1	TRBJ1-3	TRBD1	TGCAGCGTTGAGACTACAGGGGTTGGAAACACCATATATTTT	CSVETTGVGNTIYF
once	TRBV18	TRBJ2-5	TRBD1	TGTGCCAGCTCCCCGGGCGGGACAGGGGAAGAGACCCAGTACTTC	CASSPGGTGEETQYF
.	TRBV7-2	TRBJ2-7	.	TGTGCCAGCAGCATCGGCGGGGCCGGCTACGAGCAGTACTTC	CASSIGGAGYEQYF
.	TRBV9	TRBJ2-7	TRBD1	TGTGCCAGCGCCAGTACAGGGGGCGGGTACGAGCAGTACTTC	CASASTGGGYEQYF
.	TRBV30	TRBJ2-7	TRBD1	TGTGCCTGGAGCCGCGGACAGGTCGATACCTACGAGCAGTACTTC	CAWSRGQVDTYEQYF
.	TRBV6-1	TRBJ2-7	TRBD1	TGTGCCAGCAGTGACGGGACAGGGAGGGAGCAGTACTTC	CASSDGTGREQYF
.	TRBV10-1	TRBJ2-2	.	TGCGCCAGCAGTGAGTCGCGGGTAGCGAACACCGGGGAGCTGTTTTTT	CASSESRVANTGELFF
.	TRBV10-3	TRBJ1-1	TRBD1	TGTGCCATCAGATCCTCAGGGGGCGCGACCGGCACTGAAGCTTTCTTT	CAIRSSGGATGTEAFF